This T cell receptor beta chain was sequenced in a study of T-cell memory formation after mild COVID-19. Whole-study context: Across donors, TCR clusters were largely donor specific.

In TCRdb, the 5' RACE reads were re-called with MiXCR into one record per CDR3 protein. In the table there are hundreds of thousands of distinct CDR3 sequences, approximately 14% of which are singletons. The germline gives CDR1 LGHNA, CDR2 YSLEER. This CDR3 has 17 amino acids. V gave up 1 base and J gave up 5 bases, with 17 bases separating them. In this sample, this clonotype turned up a few times. The chain joins TRBV4-3 to TRBJ2-2; no clear D gene. The sequence was collected from a man between 18 and 29 years old who had mild COVID-19 (a few samples of this study predate the infection). Cell type and time point are not known. The sequenced material came from PBMCs or a T cell subset sorted from them (not recorded which). In DNA form, the CDR3 reads TGCGCCAGCAGCCAAGCCCAGAGACGAATACGGACCGGGGAGCTGTTTTTT. Translated: CASSQAQRRIRTGELFF.